The 22 T cell receptor beta chains below were found in one sample sequenced in a study of cytomegalovirus exposure and HLA in healthy donors. Only in-frame clones appear in the TCRdb table, and some are missing; sequencing was by immunoSEQ multiplex PCR. Seen here are around 150,000 clones, 89% observed once, and the top ten hold more than 3.5%. Source material: PBMCs. Every receptor here comes from a man aged 18 to 35 in good health and CMV-seropositive.

CDR3 bases: TGTGCCAGCAGCCGGGGACTAGCGGGCCCCACAGATACGCAGTATTTT. Translated: CASSRGLAGPTDTQYF. The chain employs TRBV7-3 and TRBJ2-3, with 12 bases that match TRBD2. Trimming took 5 bases from V and 2 from J; bases not matched to a gene: 5. The CDR3 spans 16 residues. Germline lookup yields CDR1 SGHTA and CDR2 FQGTGA.

V gene TRBV5-6 combines with J gene TRBJ2-7, with TRBD2 matching 10 bases. The trim removed 1 base at V and 3 bases at J, leaving 7 bases unmatched. CDR1 is SGHDT, CDR2 YYEEEE, per germline. The CDR3 runs 16 residues. The CDR3 DNA reads as TGTGCCAGCAGCTTGACCGGGACTAGCGAGGTCTACGAGCAGTACTTC. Residues: CASSLTGTSEVYEQYF.

The chain carries TRBV7-9 and TRBJ1-1, with D maybe TRBD1 (5 bases). Trimming stripped 2 bases from V and 7 bases from J, with 5 bases between. CDR1 and CDR2 (germline): SEHNR, FQNEAQ (reference sequence). CDR3 length equals 11 residues. The CDR3 here is CASSLRGEAFF. The CDR3 DNA sequence: TGTGCCAGCAGCTTAAGGGGTGAAGCTTTCTTT. Full variable domain (missing parts from reference TRBV7-9 and TRBJ1-1): DTGVSQNPRHKITKRGQNVTFRCDPISEHNRLYWYRQTLGQGPEFLTYFQNEAQLEKSRLLSDRFSAERPKGSFSTLEIQRTEQGDSAMYLCASSLRGEAFFGQGTRLTVV.

V and J are TRBV9 and TRBJ2-1; TRBD2 agrees at 9 bases. The V segment lost 2 bases and the J segment 7 bases; nucleotides outside the gene matches: 7. This CDR3 spans 15 amino acids. Germline loops: CDR1 SGDLS, CDR2 YYNGEE. In DNA form, the CDR3 reads TGTGCCAGCAGCGTTAGCGGGAGAGGAAGGAATGAGCAGTTCTTC. Translation gives CASSVSGRGRNEQFF. The full variable domain, its missing parts supplied by reference TRBV9 and TRBJ2-1, is DSGVTQTPKHLITATGQRVTLRCSPRSGDLSVYWYQQSLDQGLQFLIQYYNGEERAKGNILERFSAQQFPDLHSELNLSSLELGDSALYFCASSVSGRGRNEQFFGPGTRLTVL.

The chain couples TRBV6-6 to TRBJ1-3; TRBD1 is a possible D gene (6 bases). V gave up 0 bases and J gave up 3 bases, with 9 bases separating them. This CDR3 spans 15 amino acids. From germline, CDR1 is MNHNY and CDR2 SVGAGI (reference sequence). This CDR3 is CASSYSTGFGNTIYF. CDR3 in DNA: TGTGCCAGCAGTTACTCGACAGGTTTTGGAAACACCATATATTTT.

In this sample, this clone turned up once. The rearrangement uses TRBV19 and TRBJ2-5; no firm D call. V lost 8 bases and J 9 bases, leaving 13 bases between the germline ends. The CDR3 totals 11 residues. Germline lookup yields CDR1 LNHDA and CDR2 SQIVND (reference sequence). CDR3 DNA sequence: TGTGCCAGTGGTACTGGTTTAGCCCAGTACTTC. Translated, it gives CASGTGLAQYF.

This chain connects TRBV30 to TRBJ1-5; 10 nucleotides line up with TRBD1. There are 15 residues in the CDR3. Trimming cost V 2 bases and J 11 bases; bases outside gene matches: 12. Germline V gene lookup returns CDR1 GTSNPN and CDR2 SVGIG (reference sequence). CDR3 DNA sequence: TGTGCCTGGAGTTCCGCCGACAGGGGGCGACGGGCCCAGCATTTT. Translated, it gives CAWSSADRGRRAQHF.

The V call is TRBV7-2, the J call TRBJ2-7, with 8 bases fitting TRBD1. The CDR3 covers 14 residues. The V and J ends lost 1 base and 11 bases, in that order; junction bases with no gene match: 10. Germline CDR1 reads SGHTA; CDR2 reads FQGNSA. This chain's CDR3 is CASSLGDRLTQKYF. DNA for the CDR3: TGTGCCAGCAGCTTAGGGGACAGGTTAACTCAAAAGTACTTC.

V and J are TRBV7-9 and TRBJ2-2; D gene ambiguous. The CDR3 covers 15 residues. V lost 2 bases to trimming and J lost 2 bases, with 9 bases between them. Germline V CDR1 and CDR2: SEHNR, FQNEAQ (reference sequence). The CDR3 DNA sequence: TGTGCCAGCAGCTTATACGCAGGAAACACCGGGGAGCTGTTTTTT. Encoded protein: CASSLYAGNTGELFF.

This chain joins TRBV6-5 and TRBJ2-7, with 7 nucleotides matching TRBD2. Germline loops: CDR1 MNHEY, CDR2 SVGAGI. The trim removed 7 bases at V and 3 bases at J, leaving 12 bases unmatched. CDR3 length equals 15 residues. The CDR3 here is CASKSGTWGLYEQYF. The CDR3 DNA reads as TGTGCCAGCAAGAGCGGGACGTGGGGACTCTACGAGCAGTACTTC.

The J gene is TRBJ1-1, the V gene TRBV11-3; D remains ambiguous. Germline-derived CDR1 and CDR2 are SGHNT and YENEEA. The CDR3 contains 14 residues. V lost 0 bases and J 4 bases, leaving 9 bases between the germline ends. The CDR3 region is CASSLDGGSTEAFF. CDR3 nucleotides: TGTGCCAGCAGCTTAGATGGAGGTAGCACTGAAGCTTTCTTT.

This clone was found a few times. This chain connects TRBV4-1 to TRBJ2-7; D might be TRBD1 (5 bases). This CDR3 contains 13 residues. V lost 4 bases, J lost 1 base, and 8 bases lay in between. The germline CDR1 and CDR2 sequences are MGHRA and YSYEKL. CDR3 coding DNA: TGCGCCAGCAGCCGGACATCATCCTACGAGCAGTACTTC. Translated: CASSRTSSYEQYF.

The chain employs TRBV5-1 and TRBJ2-1; TRBD2 might be the D (5 bases). CDR1 and CDR2 from the germline V gene are SGHRS and YFSETQ. This CDR3 is 14 amino acids long. Trimming stripped 0 bases from V and 6 bases from J, with 10 bases between. CDR3 loop: CASSLGPGVNEQFF. In DNA, the CDR3 is TGCGCCAGCAGCTTGGGCCCCGGGGTCAATGAGCAGTTCTTC.

The DNA of the CDR3 is TGTGCCAGCAGCTTAGAGAAGCGGGGGTACCAAGAGACCCAGTACTTC. Amino acid sequence: CASSLEKRGYQETQYF. The chain recombines TRBV11-3 with TRBJ2-5, with 8 bases that match TRBD2. This CDR3 region has 16 residues. Germline loops: CDR1 SGHNT, CDR2 YENEEA. J gave up 0 bases and V 0 bases, and 3 bases lay outside the gene matches.

V and J are TRBV7-9 and TRBJ2-7; 7 bases line up with TRBD2. The CDR3 loop spans 14 amino acids. Germline V CDR1 and CDR2: SEHNR, FQNEAQ (reference sequence). Trimming cost V 2 bases and J 9 bases; bases outside gene matches: 10. DNA for the CDR3: TGTGCCAGCAGCTTATCGGGAGGAAGGGTAGCGCAGTACTTC. It specifies CASSLSGGRVAQYF.

This clone showed up just once. This chain links TRBV5-4 with TRBJ2-6; TRBD2 aligns across 7 bases. Germline trimming cut 3 bases from V and 0 bases from J; bases unmatched to any gene: 9. This CDR3 spans 18 amino acids. The germline CDR1 and CDR2 sequences are SGHNT and YYREEE (reference sequence). The CDR3 protein is CASSWSGTPPSGANVLTF. The CDR3 DNA is TGTGCCAGCAGCTGGAGCGGGACCCCTCCCTCTGGGGCCAACGTCCTGACTTTC.

The rearrangement links TRBV18 to TRBJ2-7, with D maybe TRBD2 (5 bases). The length of the CDR3 is 14 residues. CDR1 KGHSH and CDR2 LQKENI come from the germline V gene. With 3 bases removed from V and 0 bases from J, the gap between germline ends came to 9 bases. CDR3 nucleotide sequence: TGTGCCAGCTCACCGGATCGGGACTCCTACGAGCAGTACTTC. It translates to CASSPDRDSYEQYF.

V is TRBV7-3 and J is TRBJ2-2, with 12 bases aligning to TRBD2. V shed 2 bases and J 4 bases; nucleotides not matched to a gene: 5. This CDR3 contains 17 residues. Germline V gives CDR1 SGHTA, CDR2 FQGTGA. The CDR3 is CASSLEGLAGFTGELFF. In nucleotides, the CDR3 is TGTGCCAGCAGCTTAGAGGGACTAGCGGGTTTCACCGGGGAGCTGTTTTTT.

This chain uses TRBV19 with TRBJ1-4; D gene uncertain. The CDR3 is 14 residues long. Per the germline V gene, CDR1 is LNHDA and CDR2 is SQIVND (reference sequence). The V end was cut by 6 bases, the J end by 1 base, with 9 bases between. The CDR3 reads CASRVGVTNEKLFF. As DNA, the CDR3 is TGTGCCAGTAGGGTCGGGGTAACTAATGAAAAACTGTTTTTT. Full variable domain (remainder filled in from reference TRBV19 and TRBJ1-4): DGGITQSPKYLFRKEGQNVTLSCEQNLNHDAMYWYRQDPGQGLRLIYYSQIVNDFQKGDIAEGYSVSREKKESFPLTVTSAQKNPTAFYLCASRVGVTNEKLFFGSGTQLSVL.

The chain links TRBV30 to TRBJ1-2; tentatively, D is TRBD1 (5 bases). The CDR3 covers 11 residues. Germline V lookup: CDR1 GTSNPN, CDR2 SVGIG (reference sequence). The ends were cut back, 7 bases at V and 2 bases at J, with 8 bases in the middle. CDR3 DNA: TGTGCCTCGACAGTCAACTATGGCTACACCTTC. This sequence encodes CASTVNYGYTF. The full variable domain, with the rest looked up from reference TRBV30 and TRBJ1-2, is SQTIHQWPATLVQPVGSPLSLECTVEGTSNPNLYWYRQAAGRGLQLLFYSVGIGQISSEVPQNLSASRPQDRQFILSSKKLLLSDSGFYLCASTVNYGYTFGSGTRLTVV.

The J gene is TRBJ1-1, the V gene TRBV28, with D maybe TRBD1 (6 bases). V lost 2 bases and J 4 bases, leaving 8 bases between the germline ends. CDR1 is MDHEN, CDR2 SYDVKM, per germline. The CDR3 consists of 13 residues. CDR3 loop: CASSLRDTTEAFF. For the CDR3, the DNA is TGTGCCAGCAGTTTAAGGGACACCACTGAAGCTTTCTTT. Using reference TRBV28 and TRBJ1-1 for the parts outside the CDR3, the full variable domain is DVKVTQSSRYLVKRTGEKVFLECVQDMDHENMFWYRQDPGLGLRLIYFSYDVKMKEKGDIPEGYSVSREKKERFSLILESASTNQTSMYLCASSLRDTTEAFFGQGTRLTVV.

Here the CDR3 DNA reads TGTGCCACCTCGCAGGGGAGACAGCCCCAGCATTTT. Translation: CATSQGRQPQHF. V usage is TRBV27 and J usage is TRBJ1-5, with D perhaps TRBD1 (6 bases). V was shortened by 10 bases and J by 7 bases, with 14 bases between the two germline ends. Germline loops: CDR1 MNHEY, CDR2 SMNVEV (reference sequence). The CDR3 runs 12 residues.